This T cell receptor beta chain was identified during a study of CD8 T cells in ankylosing spondylitis. TCRdb called the 5' RACE reads again in MiXCR, with one record for every CDR3 protein. The table lists a few hundred thousand distinct CDR3 sequences, approximately 22% of them singletons, with 10% to 15% in the top ten. The CDR3 has 17 amino acids. The germline V gene has CDR1 SEHNR and CDR2 FQNEAQ (reference sequence). With V trimmed by 5 bases and J by 1 base, 9 bases remained unmatched. This TCR was sampled from a male donor with ankylosing spondylitis or in good health (not recorded which). Specimen: blood, either unsorted or a sorted T cell fraction (not recorded which). This chain connects TRBV7-9 to TRBJ2-1; TRBD2 matches at 9 bases. As DNA, the CDR3 is TGTGCCAGCAGCCCTCCCACGCTAGCGGGATCCTACAATGAGCAGTTCTTC. It yields the protein CASSPPTLAGSYNEQFF.